Detailed here is one T cell receptor beta chain. What it binds is unknown. The data derive from a study of OX40 agonist ivuxolimab in advanced cancers. Overall study results and limits: Low levels of normalized T-cell clonal expansion also appeared in some nonresponders.

A history of autoimmune disease or systemic immunosuppression excluded patients. The table came from immunoSEQ multiplex PCR; TCRdb's copy has only in-frame clones and leaves some out. The sample lists about 16,000 clones, 80% to 95% occurring once. This sequence originates from an adult with an advanced solid tumor such as melanoma, head and neck, liver or kidney cancer. The starting material was CD4+ or CD8+ T cells sorted from blood, obtained in a trial of the OX40 agonist ivuxolimab.

CDR3 amino acids: CASSRQGGNNEQFF. The CDR3 nucleotides are TGTGCCAGCAGCAGACAGGGGGGAAACAATGAGCAGTTCTTC. The chain carries TRBV5-4 and TRBJ2-1, with TRBD1 matching over 9 bases. From germline, CDR1 is SGHNT and CDR2 YYREEE (reference sequence). This CDR3 has 14 residues. J lost 5 bases, V lost 4 bases, and 4 bases had no gene match.